This is a list of T cell receptor beta chains from one sample in a study of blood T cell repertoires in COVID-19. Assay: immunoSEQ multiplex PCR; the TCRdb copy retains only in-frame clones and omits some. This sample has 180,000 or so clones; roughly four fifths occur once, and the top ten carry roughly 6.9%. The sample was peripheral blood. The receptor source for this set is a human donor with acute or convalescent COVID-19. The donor label of this sample is uncertain. CDR3s include the opening cysteine and the closing phenylalanine or tryptophan. The order of the fields is J gene, clone size, V gene, D gene, CDR3 DNA, CDR3 protein. The D gene is left open where the match is weak. Only some rows state a clone size, as once, few, many or a class for expanded clones.

TRBJ1-4,.,TRBV4-1,.,TGCGCCAGCAGCCAAGATCGGACGGGGGGCCACGAAAAACTGTTTTTT,CASSQDRTGGHEKLFF
TRBJ2-2,.,TRBV3-1/TRBV3-2,.,TGTGCCAGCAGAGGAGAGACCGGGGAGCTGTTTTTT,CASRGETGELFF
TRBJ2-3,once,TRBV2,.,TGTGCCAGCGGGGAGACGTTCACAGATACGCAGTATTTT,CASGETFTDTQYF
TRBJ1-1,.,TRBV6-5,TRBD1,TGTGCCAGTGGACAGGGGGCGGACACTGAAGCTTTCTTT,CASGQGADTEAFF
TRBJ1-5,once,TRBV18,.,TGTGCCAGCTCACCACGGGGAGATAGCAATCAGCCCCAGCATTTT,CASSPRGDSNQPQHF
TRBJ2-2,.,TRBV6-6,TRBD2,TGTGCCAGCATCAGGACTAGCGGGCCCGGGGAGCTGTTTTTT,CASIRTSGPGELFF
TRBJ2-1,.,TRBV9,TRBD2,TGTGCCAGCAGCCTTAGCGGGAGTTCTTTAGTTTATGAGCAGTTCTTC,CASSLSGSSLVYEQFF
TRBJ1-2,.,TRBV29-1,TRBD1,TGCAGCGTTGAAGTACAGGGGATCTATGGCTACACCTTC,CSVEVQGIYGYTF
TRBJ1-3,.,TRBV28,.,TGTGCCAGCAGCTTAGGGAGCTCTGGAAACACCATATATTTT,CASSLGSSGNTIYF
TRBJ2-5,.,TRBV5-1,TRBD2,TGCGCCAGCAGCGCTGGGCGGGGGGGAGAGACCCAGTACTTC,CASSAGRGGETQYF
TRBJ1-3,.,TRBV4-3,.,TGCGCCAGCAGCCCGGGGTGGCCGAACTCTGGAAACACCATATATTTT,CASSPGWPNSGNTIYF
TRBJ1-2,once,TRBV27,TRBD1,TGTGCCAGCAGTCCCGATAGACAGGGTCCTACCTATACCTTC,CASSPDRQGPTYTF
TRBJ2-3,.,TRBV19,TRBD2,TGTGCCAGTAGTAGGCGGGAGGGAAGCACAGATACGCAGTATTTT,CASSRREGSTDTQYF
TRBJ1-3,.,TRBV19,TRBD1,TGTGCCAGTAGTATCTTCGGGACAGCCTCTGGAAACACCATATATTTT,CASSIFGTASGNTIYF
TRBJ2-7,.,TRBV3-1/TRBV3-2,.,TGTGCCAGCAGCCAAGCCAGTATCGAGCAGTACTTC,CASSQASIEQYF
TRBJ2-7,.,TRBV27,TRBD1,TGTGCCAGCAGTTTAAAGGACAGGGGGCTCTACGAGCAGTACTTC,CASSLKDRGLYEQYF